These 29 T cell receptor beta chains were all obtained from the same sample, sequenced in a study of T cell repertoires in ileal Crohn's disease. Profiled with immunoSEQ multiplex PCR; TCRdb holds only in-frame clones, not every one. Of approximately 14,000 clones in the sample, about 85% were seen once. The sequencing input was ileal tissue. Receptors originate from an adult with Crohn's disease.

The rearrangement links TRBV7-2 to TRBJ2-5, with 12 nucleotides matching TRBD2. This CDR3 contains 17 residues. The germline gives CDR1 SGHTA, CDR2 FQGNSA. V lost 2 bases, J lost 4 bases, and 8 bases stayed unmatched. The CDR3 reads CASSLTSGRPRGETQYF. Here the CDR3 DNA reads TGTGCCAGCAGCTTAACTAGCGGGAGGCCACGTGGAGAGACCCAGTACTTC. The full variable domain, completed using reference TRBV7-2 and TRBJ2-5, is GAGVSQSPSNKVTEKGKDVELRCDPISGHTALYWYRQSLGQGLEFLIYFQGNSAPDKSGLPSDRFSAERTGGSVSTLTIQRTQQEDSAVYLCASSLTSGRPRGETQYFGPGTRLLVL.

The V call is TRBV2, the J call TRBJ2-4; possibly TRBD2 for D (6 bases). The CDR3 spans 16 residues. V lost 0 bases and J 3 bases, leaving 12 bases between the germline ends. Germline CDR1 is SNHLY and CDR2 is FYNNEI. The CDR3 region has the DNA TGTGCCAGCAGTGAAGCGGGGAGGTGGGGCAAAAACATTCAGTACTTC. Its protein is CASSEAGRWGKNIQYF.

This clone was observed a single time. The rearrangement links TRBV5-4 to TRBJ2-5, with TRBD2 matching over 8 bases. The trim removed 4 bases at V and 4 bases at J, leaving 9 bases unmatched. This CDR3 has 15 residues. In germline, CDR1 is SGHNT, CDR2 YYREEE (reference sequence). CDR3: CASSSGATSAETQYF. Here the CDR3 DNA reads TGTGCCAGCAGCAGCGGGGCGACTAGCGCAGAGACCCAGTACTTC.

This clone was recorded a few times. CDR3: CAWSAARGAFF. In nucleotides, the CDR3 is TGTGCCTGGTCCGCAGCCAGGGGAGCTTTCTTT. This sequence joins TRBV30 and TRBJ1-1; possibly TRBD1 for D (6 bases). The V and J ends lost 5 bases and 10 bases respectively, with 14 bases between them. CDR1 is GTSNPN and CDR2 is SVGIG in the germline V gene (reference sequence). CDR3 length: 11 residues. Complete variable domain (other parts from reference TRBV30 and TRBJ1-1): SQTIHQWPATLVQPVGSPLSLECTVEGTSNPNLYWYRQAAGRGLQLLFYSVGIGQISSEVPQNLSASRPQDRQFILSSKKLLLSDSGFYLCAWSAARGAFFGQGTRLTVV.

This clone was counted only a few times. V is TRBV2 and J is TRBJ2-1; 11 positions match TRBD1. The CDR3 has 15 residues. Germline values: CDR1 SNHLY, CDR2 FYNNEI. With V trimmed by 6 bases and J by 7 bases, 8 bases remained unmatched. This CDR3 reads CASRVGQGARNEQFF. In nucleotides, the CDR3 is TGTGCCAGCAGGGTAGGACAGGGGGCGCGGAATGAGCAGTTCTTC.

The chain is built from TRBV28 and TRBJ1-2; possibly TRBD1 for D (5 bases). This CDR3 spans 14 amino acids. Germline CDR1 and CDR2: MDHEN and SYDVKM. V lost 1 base and J lost 4, with 10 bases in between. This CDR3 reads CASSLSGSSYGYTF. In nucleotides, the CDR3 is TGTGCCAGCAGTTTATCAGGGTCCAGCTATGGCTACACCTTC.

The chain uses TRBV19 and TRBJ1-2; D remains ambiguous. V shed 5 bases and J shed 1 base, with 8 bases lying between them. The CDR3 spans 13 residues. Germline V gives CDR1 LNHDA, CDR2 SQIVND (reference sequence). The CDR3 DNA reads as TGTGCCAGTAGTTCCCAGGATAACTATGGCTACACCTTC. This translates into CASSSQDNYGYTF.

This sequence joins TRBV7-2 and TRBJ2-7; D not certain. Trimming pared 2 bases from V and 6 bases from J, leaving 8 bases between. This CDR3 region has 12 residues. Per germline, CDR1 SGHTA and CDR2 FQGNSA. The CDR3 DNA is TGTGCCAGCAGCTTATTAGGCGGCGAGCAGTACTTC. It codes for CASSLLGGEQYF. The full variable domain, in which reference TRBV7-2 and TRBJ2-7 provide the parts outside the CDR3, is GAGVSQSPSNKVTEKGKDVELRCDPISGHTALYWYRQSLGQGLEFLIYFQGNSAPDKSGLPSDRFSAERTGGSVSTLTIQRTQQEDSAVYLCASSLLGGEQYFGPGTRLTVT.

The genes are TRBV4-3 and TRBJ2-3, with D perhaps matching TRBD1 (6 bases). The CDR3 sequence is 14 residues long. The germline CDR1 and CDR2 sequences are LGHNA and YSLEER. Trimming took off 2 bases at V and 4 bases at J, with 10 bases between the two ends. The CDR3 sequence is CASSQTTGPDTQYF. CDR3 nucleotides: TGCGCCAGCAGCCAAACGACAGGACCAGATACGCAGTATTTT.

The chain uses TRBV4-1 and TRBJ2-7, with TRBD2 matching 11 bases. The V and J ends lost 6 bases and 6 bases, in that order; junction bases with no gene match: 10. In germline, CDR1 is MGHRA, CDR2 YSYEKL. The CDR3 length is 15 residues. The CDR3 spells CASSSLAGVQREQYF. CDR3 coding DNA: TGCGCCAGCAGTTCACTAGCGGGAGTCCAGCGCGAGCAGTACTTC.

In regard to this clone: One end of the junction fails to match germline, which may point to a read error. The V gene is TRBV7-8, the J gene TRBJ1-5; TRBD1 matches 9 bases. The CDR3 is 15 residues long. Germline-derived CDR1 and CDR2 are SGHVS and FQNEAQ. In nucleotides, the CDR3 is TGTGCCAGCAGGGCAGGACAGGGGAGCAATCGGCCCCAGCATTTT. Its protein product is CASRAGQGSNRPQHF.

About this clone: One junction end disagrees with the germline gene, perhaps due to a read error. V usage is TRBV7-7 and J usage is TRBJ1-3; 7 bases agree with TRBD1. Germline assignment: CDR1 SSHAT and CDR2 FNYEAQ (reference sequence). CDR3 length: 15 residues. CDR3 in DNA: TGTGCTAGCAGCCCCGACAGGGACACTGGAAACACCATATATTTT. Encoded protein: CASSPDRDTGNTIYF.

The V gene is TRBV12-1, the J gene TRBJ2-1; the listed D gene, TRBD2, was not tested against the DNA. TRBV12-1 is recorded as a pseudogene. This CDR3 has 14 residues. This CDR3 is CASSHPLRYNEQFF. The CDR3 region has the DNA TGTGCCAGCAGCCACCCCCTACGGTACAATGAGCAGTTCTTC.

The chain joins TRBV19 to TRBJ1-5; 12 bases agree with TRBD1. Germline CDR1 LNHDA, CDR2 SQIVND (reference sequence). There are 17 residues in the CDR3. V shed 8 bases, J shed 4 bases, and the junction held 12 bases outside the gene matches. CDR3 sequence reads: CASLGQGASLGNQPQHF. The CDR3 coding sequence is TGTGCCAGTCTGGGACAGGGGGCTTCTTTAGGAAATCAGCCCCAGCATTTT.

The chain employs TRBV7-2 and TRBJ2-7; D may be TRBD2 (5 bases). This CDR3 has 14 residues. With 2 bases removed from V and 2 bases from J, the gap between germline ends came to 10 bases. The V gene's germline CDR1 is SGHTA and CDR2 FQGNSA. The CDR3 spells CASSLLARTYEQYF. DNA for the CDR3: TGTGCCAGCAGCTTATTAGCGAGGACCTACGAGCAGTACTTC.

The V and J genes are TRBV5-1 and TRBJ1-2, with D unresolved. This CDR3 spans 14 amino acids. CDR1 is SGHRS and CDR2 is YFSETQ in the germline V gene. The V gene lost 2 bases and the J gene lost 2 bases, with 10 bases spanning the gap. CDR3 residues: CASSFSGVNYGYTF. CDR3 DNA sequence: TGCGCCAGCAGCTTCTCCGGGGTGAACTATGGCTACACCTTC.

The chain recombines TRBV19 with TRBJ1-2; TRBD1 is a possible D gene (5 bases). Trimming took off 2 bases at V and 5 bases at J, with 9 bases between the two ends. This CDR3 is built from 13 residues. Germline V lookup: CDR1 LNHDA, CDR2 SQIVND (reference sequence). CDR3 DNA sequence: TGTGCCAGTAGTATACCAGGGAAATATGGCTACACCTTC. Amino acid sequence: CASSIPGKYGYTF. Full variable domain (remainder filled in from reference TRBV19 and TRBJ1-2): DGGITQSPKYLFRKEGQNVTLSCEQNLNHDAMYWYRQDPGQGLRLIYYSQIVNDFQKGDIAEGYSVSREKKESFPLTVTSAQKNPTAFYLCASSIPGKYGYTFGSGTRLTVV.

The V gene is TRBV7-2, the J gene TRBJ2-5; D is perhaps TRBD1 (6 bases). The CDR3 has 15 residues. V lost 4 bases and J lost 0, with 12 bases in between. From germline, CDR1 is SGHTA and CDR2 FQGNSA. The CDR3 loop is CASSSTGYHQETQYF. The CDR3, as DNA: TGTGCCAGCAGCTCCACAGGGTACCACCAAGAGACCCAGTACTTC.

Turning to this clone: The sample holds other DNA sequences that translate to the same CDR3. The rearrangement uses TRBV14 and TRBJ2-7; 11 bases align to TRBD2. This CDR3 region has 15 residues. The V segment lost 4 bases and the J segment 6 bases; nucleotides outside the gene matches: 8. Germline V gene sequence: CDR1 SGHDN, CDR2 FVKESK. The CDR3: CASSRVLAGVGEQYF. CDR3 DNA: TGTGCCAGCAGCCGTGTACTAGCGGGGGTTGGCGAGCAGTACTTC.

The gene calls are TRBV19 and TRBJ1-1, with a tentative D call TRBD1 (6 bases). Trimming left V 6 bases short and J 4 bases short, with 12 bases between. This CDR3 region has 13 residues. CDR1 and CDR2 (germline): LNHDA, SQIVND (reference sequence). The CDR3 nucleotides are TGTGCCAGTAGGTGGGGGCTAGGCACTGAAGCTTTCTTT. Amino acid sequence: CASRWGLGTEAFF.

V usage is TRBV18 and J usage is TRBJ2-4; 13 bases fit TRBD2. Germline V CDR1 and CDR2: KGHSH, LQKENI. The ends lost 3 bases at V and 6 bases at J; junction bases unmatched: 5. This CDR3 comprises 16 residues. The CDR3 sequence: CASSPRTSGSGNIQYF. The CDR3 bases are TGTGCCAGCTCACCTCGGACTAGCGGGAGTGGAAACATTCAGTACTTC.

This clone was seen only once. The V gene is TRBV14, the J gene TRBJ2-1; D is undetermined. The length of the CDR3 is 15 residues. CDR1 is SGHDN and CDR2 is FVKESK in the germline V gene. The V gene lost 3 bases and the J gene lost 0 bases, with 9 bases spanning the gap. Here the CDR3 DNA reads TGTGCCAGCAGCCAGCAGAGGAGCTCCTACAATGAGCAGTTCTTC. It codes for CASSQQRSSYNEQFF.

This chain joins TRBV11-2 and TRBJ1-2; D is ambiguous. Germline V gives CDR1 SGHAT, CDR2 FQNNGV. The CDR3 runs to 15 residues. Trimming took 1 base from V and 2 from J, leaving 11 bases between them. CDR3 sequence reads: CASSLVRGGNYGYTF. CDR3 sequence (DNA): TGTGCCAGCAGCTTAGTACGAGGCGGAAACTATGGCTACACCTTC.

The chain combines TRBV7-2 with TRBJ2-3, with D possibly matching TRBD1 (5 bases). This CDR3 has 14 amino acids. CDR1 is SGHTA, CDR2 FQGNSA, per germline. Between the trimmed V and J ends, which lost 1 base and 4 bases, there was a span of 9 bases. The CDR3 bases are TGTGCCAGCAGCTTAGTAATAGGGGCAGATACGCAGTATTTT. Encoded protein: CASSLVIGADTQYF.

This clone appeared a single time. J is TRBJ1-3 and V is TRBV14; D remains unclear. Germline-derived CDR1 and CDR2 are SGHDN and FVKESK. CDR3 length equals 15 residues. V shed 1 base and J shed 5 bases, with 12 bases lying between them. In DNA, the CDR3 is TGTGCCAGCAGCCAAGCTGCACAGCCAAGAAACACCATATATTTT. Translated: CASSQAAQPRNTIYF. The whole variable domain, filled in from reference TRBV14 and TRBJ1-3, reads EAGVTQFPSHSVIEKGQTVTLRCDPISGHDNLYWYRRVMGKEIKFLLHFVKESKQDESGMPNNRFLAERTGGTYSTLKVQPAELEDSGVYFCASSQAAQPRNTIYFGEGSWLTVV.

Here the CDR3 DNA reads TGCGCCAGCAGCTTGGGGGACACTGTCGCGTATGGCTACACCTTC. The encoded protein is CASSLGDTVAYGYTF. The rearrangement joins TRBV5-1 to TRBJ1-2; tentatively, D is TRBD1 (6 bases). Germline V gene sequence: CDR1 SGHRS, CDR2 YFSETQ. The CDR3 contains 15 residues. V lost 0 bases, J lost 5 bases, and 14 bases lay in between.

As concerns this clone: Other DNA variants within this sample encode the same CDR3. J is TRBJ1-2 and V is TRBV11-2, with D possibly being TRBD1 (6 bases). Germline CDR1 is SGHAT and CDR2 is FQNNGV. The CDR3 has 14 amino acids. Trimming removed 3 bases from V and 5 bases from J, with 13 bases in between. DNA of the CDR3: TGTGCCAGCAGCTTGGCACAGGGAGCTTATGGCTACACCTTC. Its translation: CASSLAQGAYGYTF.

This chain joins TRBV19 and TRBJ1-5; D call uncertain. The CDR3 totals 15 residues. CDR1 is LNHDA and CDR2 is SQIVND in the germline V gene (reference sequence). With 3 bases removed from V and 5 bases from J, the gap between germline ends came to 14 bases. For the CDR3, the DNA is TGTGCCAGTAGTATGCCGGGGAGATTCGATCAGCCCCAGCATTTT. Protein sequence: CASSMPGRFDQPQHF.

The chain recombines TRBV5-1 with TRBJ2-7; no clear D gene. V was cut by 0 bases and J by 6 bases, with 13 bases left in between. The CDR3 is 14 residues long. Germline CDR1 and CDR2: SGHRS and YFSETQ. CDR3 sequence: CASSLAQVVGEQYF. CDR3 DNA sequence: TGCGCCAGCAGCTTGGCCCAAGTTGTCGGCGAGCAGTACTTC. Supplemented by reference TRBV5-1 and TRBJ2-7, the full variable domain reads KAGVTQTPRYLIKTRGQQVTLSCSPISGHRSVSWYQQTPGQGLQFLFEYFSETQRNKGNFPGRFSGRQFSNSRSEMNVSTLELGDSALYLCASSLAQVVGEQYFGPGTRLTVT.